The sequence of this T cell receptor beta chain was determined in a study of blood T cell repertoires in COVID-19. In germline, CDR1 is SGHNT, CDR2 YYREEE (reference sequence). Trimming at V came to 4 bases and at J to 0 bases, leaving 7 bases not matched to a gene. The CDR3 is 15 amino acids. TCRdb keeps only in-frame clones here, not all; method: immunoSEQ multiplex PCR. This table has 190,000 or so clones, about 84% appearing once. This sequence originates from a woman under 40 who had recovered from COVID-19. V is TRBV5-4 and J is TRBJ2-7; 7 bases match TRBD2. What was sequenced was PBMCs or T cells enriched from blood (not recorded which). The CDR3 nucleotides are TGTGCCAGCAGCACCCCGGGACTACACTCCTACGAGCAGTACTTC. Translated, it gives CASSTPGLHSYEQYF.